This T cell receptor beta chain was identified in a study of beta chain features in type 1 diabetes. Study as a whole: In all, about 100,000,000 sorted cells from all samples were analyzed.

Of note for this clone: Antigen: not known.

Of the isolated RNA, all was reverse transcribed, and so the sequenced material was expressed TCRB transcripts. Sequenced by immunoSEQ multiplex PCR; TCRdb stores in-frame clones only, minus some. The sample holds hundreds of thousands of clones, over 10% seen once. The ends were cut back, 3 bases at V and 1 base at J, with 6 bases in the middle. The CDR3 loop spans 13 amino acids. The germline gives CDR1 MDHEN, CDR2 SYDVKM. General study findings and limits: In every one of the four CD4+ subsets, TCRB CDR3s were moderately but significantly shorter in Type 1 diabetes patients.

Every single donor gave one heparinised blood draw, and these averaged approximately 100 mL. The TCR comes from a man between 18 and 35 years old with type 1 diabetes. Sequences were obtained from naive CD4+ T cells from blood. The chain links TRBV28 to TRBJ2-5; D not resolved. CDR3 residues: CASSFIVQETQYF. Here the CDR3 DNA reads TGTGCCAGCAGTTTCATTGTCCAAGAGACCCAGTACTTC.